This T cell receptor beta chain was sequenced in a study of chemoradiotherapy in HPV16-positive cancers. Here immunoSEQ multiplex PCR was the method, and the copy in TCRdb shows in-frame clones only, minus some. The sample lists about 29,000 clones; roughly nine tenths were seen once. CDR1 is SQVTM, CDR2 ANQGSEA, per germline. This CDR3 comprises 13 residues. The V end was cut by 6 bases, the J end by 0 bases, with 9 bases between. Study-level results: Non-HPV-specific T cells did not expand in tumors during treatment, whereas candidate HPV-specific clones and E7-related motifs did. The functional HPV-specific definition rests on just a couple of HPV16-positive patients.

Repertoires were sampled repeatedly during chemoradiotherapy. Comments on this clone: Its specificity is unknown.

The gene calls are TRBV29-1 and TRBJ2-1; possible D gene TRBD1, 5 bases. Sequences were derived from blood, sampled from a patient who underwent chemoradiotherapy. The source of this sequence is a human donor with HPV-associated anogenital cancer. The CDR3 here is CSVVTASYNEQFF. CDR3 DNA sequence: TGCAGCGTCGTGACAGCCTCCTACAATGAGCAGTTCTTC.